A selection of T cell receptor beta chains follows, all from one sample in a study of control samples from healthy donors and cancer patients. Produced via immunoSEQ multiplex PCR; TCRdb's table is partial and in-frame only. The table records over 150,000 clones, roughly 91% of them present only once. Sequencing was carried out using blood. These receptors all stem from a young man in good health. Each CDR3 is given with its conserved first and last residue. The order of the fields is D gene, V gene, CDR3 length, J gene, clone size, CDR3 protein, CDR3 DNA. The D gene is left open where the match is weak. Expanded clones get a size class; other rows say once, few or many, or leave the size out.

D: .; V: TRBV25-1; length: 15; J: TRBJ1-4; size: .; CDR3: CASSESWGDNEKLFF; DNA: TGTGCCAGCAGTGAATCTTGGGGGGATAATGAAAAACTGTTTTTT
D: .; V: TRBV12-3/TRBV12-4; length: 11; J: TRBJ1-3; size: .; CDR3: CASSLRATIYF; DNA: TGTGCCAGCAGTTTGAGGGCAACCATATATTTT
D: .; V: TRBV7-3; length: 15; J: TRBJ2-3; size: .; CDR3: CASSSRRGGSDTQYF; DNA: TGTGCCAGCAGCTCCCGCAGGGGCGGGTCAGATACGCAGTATTTT
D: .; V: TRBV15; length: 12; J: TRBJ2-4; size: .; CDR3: CATMGDGNIQYF; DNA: TGTGCCACTATGGGGGATGGAAACATTCAGTACTTC
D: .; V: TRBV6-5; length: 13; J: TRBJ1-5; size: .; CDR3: CASSTEYNQPQHF; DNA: TGTGCCAGCAGTACCGAGTACAATCAGCCCCAGCATTTT
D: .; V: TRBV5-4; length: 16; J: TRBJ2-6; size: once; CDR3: CASSSGQISGANVLTF; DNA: TGTGCCAGCAGCTCGGGACAAATCTCTGGGGCCAACGTCCTGACTTTC
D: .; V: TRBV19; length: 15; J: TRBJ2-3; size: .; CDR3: CASSMRHGGTDTQYF; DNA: TGTGCCAGTAGTATGAGGCATGGGGGCACAGATACGCAGTATTTT
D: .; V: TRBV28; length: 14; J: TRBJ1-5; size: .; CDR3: CASRIQVFNQPQHF; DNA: TGTGCCAGCAGAATACAGGTATTCAATCAGCCCCAGCATTTT
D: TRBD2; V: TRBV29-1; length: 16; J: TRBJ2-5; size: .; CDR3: CSVDRTSGGAIETQYF; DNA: TGCAGCGTCGATAGGACTAGCGGGGGGGCCATTGAGACCCAGTACTTC
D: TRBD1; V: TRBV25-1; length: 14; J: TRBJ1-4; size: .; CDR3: CASSDRGSDEKLFF; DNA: TGTGCCAGCAGTGACAGGGGGTCCGATGAAAAACTGTTTTTT
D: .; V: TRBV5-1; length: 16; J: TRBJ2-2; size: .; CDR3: CASSWGGVDNTGELFF; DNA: TGCGCCAGCAGCTGGGGCGGGGTAGACAACACCGGGGAGCTGTTTTTT
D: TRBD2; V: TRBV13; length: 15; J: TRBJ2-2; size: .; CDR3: CASSERGGRSGELFF; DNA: TGTGCCAGCAGCGAGCGGGGGGGCCGGTCTGGGGAGCTGTTTTTT
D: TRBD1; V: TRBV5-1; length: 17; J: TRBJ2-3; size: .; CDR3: CASSSGTGRGAEDTQYF; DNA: TGCGCCAGCAGCTCCGGGACAGGGAGGGGAGCCGAGGATACGCAGTATTTT
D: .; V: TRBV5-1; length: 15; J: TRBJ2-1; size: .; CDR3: CASSLGGHPSDEQFF; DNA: TGCGCCAGCAGCTTGGGGGGACATCCTAGCGATGAGCAGTTCTTC
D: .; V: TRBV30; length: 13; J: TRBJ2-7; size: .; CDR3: CAWSVMGPYEQYF; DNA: TGTGCCTGGAGTGTTATGGGTCCCTACGAGCAGTACTTC
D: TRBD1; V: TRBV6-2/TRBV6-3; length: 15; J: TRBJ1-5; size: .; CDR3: CASSYGQGANQPQHF; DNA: TGTGCCAGCAGTTACGGACAGGGGGCAAATCAGCCCCAGCATTTT
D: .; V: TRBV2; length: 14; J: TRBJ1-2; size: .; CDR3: CASSEGQENYGYTF; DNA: TGTGCCAGCAGTGAAGGGCAGGAGAACTATGGCTACACCTTC
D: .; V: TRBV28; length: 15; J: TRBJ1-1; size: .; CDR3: CASSPWDGGDTEAFF; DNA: TGTGCCAGCAGTCCATGGGACGGGGGAGACACTGAAGCTTTCTTT
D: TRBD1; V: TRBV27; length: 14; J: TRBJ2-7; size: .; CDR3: CASTSRGQSYEQYF; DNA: TGTGCCAGCACAAGTAGGGGACAGAGCTACGAGCAGTACTTC
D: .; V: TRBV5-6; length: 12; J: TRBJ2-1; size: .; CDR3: CASSLGSNEQFF; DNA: TGTGCCAGCAGCCTTGGGTCTAATGAGCAGTTCTTC
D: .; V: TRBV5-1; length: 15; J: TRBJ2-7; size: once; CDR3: CASSLGSDRTYEQYF; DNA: TGCGCCAGCAGCTTGGGATCGGACAGAACCTACGAGCAGTACTTC
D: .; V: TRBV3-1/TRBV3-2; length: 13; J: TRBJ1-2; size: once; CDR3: CASSQDRGDGYTF; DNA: TGTGCCAGCAGCCAAGATAGGGGGGATGGCTACACCTTC
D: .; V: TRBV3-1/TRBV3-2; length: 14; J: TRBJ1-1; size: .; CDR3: CASSQELRVTEAFF; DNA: TGTGCCAGCAGCCAAGAGTTGCGGGTTACTGAAGCTTTCTTT
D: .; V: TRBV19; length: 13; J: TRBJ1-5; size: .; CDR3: CASSIENRKPQHF; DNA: TGTGCCAGTAGTATAGAAAACAGAAAGCCCCAGCATTTT
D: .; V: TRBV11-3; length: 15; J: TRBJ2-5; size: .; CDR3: CASSLGFLEQETQYF; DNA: TGTGCCAGCAGCTTGGGGTTCCTAGAACAAGAGACCCAGTACTTC
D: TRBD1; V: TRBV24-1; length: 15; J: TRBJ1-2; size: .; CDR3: CATSDPTQGASGYTF; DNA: TGTGCCACCAGTGATCCAACACAGGGGGCAAGTGGCTACACCTTC
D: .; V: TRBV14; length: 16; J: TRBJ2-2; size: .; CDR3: CASSRERIGNTGELFF; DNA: TGTGCCAGCAGCCGAGAGAGAATTGGGAACACCGGGGAGCTGTTTTTT
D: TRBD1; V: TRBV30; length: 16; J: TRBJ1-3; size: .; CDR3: CAWSVGTVISGNTIYF; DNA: TGTGCCTGGAGTGTAGGGACAGTGATCTCTGGAAACACCATATATTTT
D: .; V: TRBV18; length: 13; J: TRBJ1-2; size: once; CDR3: CASSVQGISGYTF; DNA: TGTGCCAGCTCAGTACAGGGTATCAGTGGCTACACCTTC
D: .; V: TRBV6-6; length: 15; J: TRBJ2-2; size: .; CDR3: CASSLSGANTGELFF; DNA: TGTGCCAGCAGCTTATCGGGGGCGAACACCGGGGAGCTGTTTTTT
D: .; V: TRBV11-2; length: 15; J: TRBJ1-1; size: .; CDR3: CASSSQGPVSRVAFF; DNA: TGTGCCAGCAGCTCCCAGGGTCCAGTCTCTCGCGTGGCTTTCTTT
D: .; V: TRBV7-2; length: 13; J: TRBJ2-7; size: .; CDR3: CASSLAPGTEQYF; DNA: TGTGCCAGCAGCTTAGCGCCCGGGACCGAGCAGTACTTC
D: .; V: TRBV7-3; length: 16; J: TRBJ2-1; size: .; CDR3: CASSPLGGEFYNEQFF; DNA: TGTGCCAGCAGCCCCCTTGGCGGGGAGTTCTACAATGAGCAGTTCTTC
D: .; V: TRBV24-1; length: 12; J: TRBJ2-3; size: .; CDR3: CATSKTTDTQYF; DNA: TGTGCCACCAGTAAAACTACAGATACGCAGTATTTT
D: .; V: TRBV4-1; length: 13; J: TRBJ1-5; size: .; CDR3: CASSRTTLQPQHF; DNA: TGCGCCAGCAGCCGAACAACACTTCAGCCCCAGCATTTT
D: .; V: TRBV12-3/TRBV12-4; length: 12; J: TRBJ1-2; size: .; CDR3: CASSLTLAGYTF; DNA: TGTGCCAGCAGTTTGACATTAGCGGGCTACACCTTC
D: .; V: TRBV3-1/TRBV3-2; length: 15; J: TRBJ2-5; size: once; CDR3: CASSHPGGAQETQYF; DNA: TGTGCCAGCAGCCACCCAGGAGGCGCCCAAGAGACCCAGTACTTC
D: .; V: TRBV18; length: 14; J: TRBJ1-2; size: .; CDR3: CASSPTTDHYGYTF; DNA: TGTGCCAGCTCACCGACGACAGACCACTATGGCTACACCTTC
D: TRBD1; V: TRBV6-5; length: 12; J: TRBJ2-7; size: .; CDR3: CASSPRGDSFNF; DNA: TGTGCCAGCAGTCCCCGAGGGGACAGTTTTAACTTC
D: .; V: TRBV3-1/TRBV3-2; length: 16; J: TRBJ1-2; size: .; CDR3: CASSQGGAQGTYGYTF; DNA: TGTGCCAGCAGCCAAGGGGGGGCACAGGGTACCTATGGCTACACCTTC
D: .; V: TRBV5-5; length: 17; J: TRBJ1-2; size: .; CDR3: CASSLASGVGVGYGYTF; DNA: TGTGCCAGCAGCTTGGCGTCAGGGGTGGGTGTTGGCTATGGCTACACCTTC
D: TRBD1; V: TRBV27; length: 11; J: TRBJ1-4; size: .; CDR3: CASSLFRGPFF; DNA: TGTGCCAGCAGTTTATTTAGGGGGCCGTTTTTT
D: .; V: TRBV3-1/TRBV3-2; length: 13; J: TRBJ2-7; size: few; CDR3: CASSQGWRYEQYF; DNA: TGTGCCAGCAGCCAAGGGTGGAGGTACGAGCAGTACTTC
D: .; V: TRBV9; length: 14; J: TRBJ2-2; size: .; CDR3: CASSVTSWAGELFF; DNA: TGTGCCAGCAGCGTGACTAGTTGGGCCGGGGAGCTGTTTTTT
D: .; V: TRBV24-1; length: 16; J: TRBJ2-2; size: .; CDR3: CATSAPGLANTGELFF; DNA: TGTGCCACCAGTGCTCCAGGCCTCGCGAACACCGGGGAGCTGTTTTTT
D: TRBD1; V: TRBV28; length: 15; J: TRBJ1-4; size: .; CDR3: CASSSPGTADEKLFF; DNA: TGTGCCAGCAGTTCCCCCGGGACAGCGGATGAAAAACTGTTTTTT
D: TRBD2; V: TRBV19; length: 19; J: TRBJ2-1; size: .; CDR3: CASSPTLAGGIITDNEQFF; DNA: TGTGCCAGTAGTCCGACACTAGCGGGGGGGATTATAACTGACAATGAGCAGTTCTTC
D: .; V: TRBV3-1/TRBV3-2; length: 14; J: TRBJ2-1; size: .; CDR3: CASTQREVINEQFF; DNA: TGTGCCAGCACCCAAAGGGAGGTTATCAATGAGCAGTTCTTC
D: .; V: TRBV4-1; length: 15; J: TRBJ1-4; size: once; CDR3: CASSQDLGLGEKLFF; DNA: TGCGCCAGCAGCCAAGATCTAGGGTTGGGCGAAAAACTGTTTTTT
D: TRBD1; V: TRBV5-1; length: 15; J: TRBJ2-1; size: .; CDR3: CASSFRQGAYNEQFF; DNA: TGCGCCAGCAGCTTTCGACAGGGGGCCTACAATGAGCAGTTCTTC
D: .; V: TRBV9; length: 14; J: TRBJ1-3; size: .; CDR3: CASSARSSGNTIYF; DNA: TGTGCCAGCAGCGCCAGATCCTCTGGAAACACCATATATTTT
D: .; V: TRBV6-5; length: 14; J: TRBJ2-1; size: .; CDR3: CASSLRQPYNEQFF; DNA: TGTGCCAGCAGTCTAAGACAGCCCTACAATGAGCAGTTCTTC
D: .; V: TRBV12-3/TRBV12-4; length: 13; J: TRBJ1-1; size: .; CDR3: CASSLTEGTEAFF; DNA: TGTGCCAGCAGTTTGACGGAAGGCACTGAAGCTTTCTTT
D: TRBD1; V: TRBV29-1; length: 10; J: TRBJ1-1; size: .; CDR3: CRGRTGEAFF; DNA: TGCAGAGGCCGGACAGGGGAAGCTTTCTTT
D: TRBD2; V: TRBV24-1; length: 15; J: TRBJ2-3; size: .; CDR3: CATSDPSGRADTQYF; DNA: TGTGCCACCAGTGATCCATCCGGGAGGGCAGATACGCAGTATTTT
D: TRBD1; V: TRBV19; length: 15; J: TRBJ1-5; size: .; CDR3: CASRSADRGNQPQHF; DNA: TGTGCCAGTAGATCTGCGGACAGGGGAAATCAGCCCCAGCATTTT
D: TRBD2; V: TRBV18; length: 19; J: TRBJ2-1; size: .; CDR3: CASSPPGLAGGSSYNEQFF; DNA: TGTGCCAGCTCACCACCGGGACTAGCGGGGGGAAGCTCCTACAATGAGCAGTTCTTC
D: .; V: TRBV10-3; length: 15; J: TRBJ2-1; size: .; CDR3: CAISESTRGSDEQFF; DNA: TGTGCCATCAGTGAGTCGACGAGGGGCAGCGATGAGCAGTTCTTC
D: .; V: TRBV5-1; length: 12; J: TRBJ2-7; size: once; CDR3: CASSLDKYEQYF; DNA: TGCGCCAGCAGCTTGGACAAGTACGAGCAGTACTTC